These 3 T cell receptor beta chains came from one sample sequenced in a study of a mutant IDH1 vaccine in newly diagnosed glioma. Clones were sequenced by immunoSEQ multiplex PCR, and TCRdb holds only the in-frame ones, with some missing. The data hold around 50,000 clones, with about nine tenths observed a single time. Noted time point: baseline, week 1 (first vaccination visit). Treatment noted: pre-vaccination baseline after standard-of-care therapy. The starting material was PBMCs, obtained from a glioma patient treated with radiotherapy, temozolomide or both. Receptor source: a man between 35 and 55 years old with glioma.

The chain uses TRBV18 and TRBJ1-1; D is uncertain. This CDR3 spans 13 amino acids. Germline V lookup: CDR1 KGHSH, CDR2 LQKENI. Trimming removed 2 bases from V and 3 bases from J, with 7 bases in between. In DNA, the CDR3 is TGTGCCAGCTCACCATCATTAGACACTGAAGCTTTCTTT. Translation: CASSPSLDTEAFF. The whole variable domain, filled in from reference TRBV18 and TRBJ1-1, reads NAGVMQNPRHLVRRRGQEARLRCSPMKGHSHVYWYRQLPEEGLKFMVYLQKENIIDESGMPKERFSAEFPKEGPSILRIQQVVRGDSAAYFCASSPSLDTEAFFGQGTRLTVV.

The V gene is TRBV18, the J gene TRBJ1-3; D gene uncertain. The CDR3 totals 15 residues. The V end lost 3 bases, the J end lost 0 bases, and 9 bases lay between the germline ends. Per germline, CDR1 KGHSH and CDR2 LQKENI. The CDR3 DNA follows: TGTGCCAGCTCACCCTTGGTCAACTCTGGAAACACCATATATTTT. Protein sequence: CASSPLVNSGNTIYF.

This chain uses TRBV19 with TRBJ2-7, with D possibly matching TRBD2 (6 bases). Germline loops: CDR1 LNHDA, CDR2 SQIVND (reference sequence). The length of the CDR3 is 13 residues. The CDR3 loop reads CATRDPGDDEQYF. The CDR3 DNA is TGTGCGACTCGTGATCCGGGAGACGACGAGCAGTACTTC.